Below, 18 T cell receptor beta chains from the same sample are listed, as sequenced in a study of T-cell reconstitution after alpha-beta-depleted transplantation in children. A TCRbeta library incorporating unique molecular identifiers was prepared. TCRdb redid the calling of the PCR reads with MiXCR, one entry per CDR3 protein. Here the sample spans about 580,000 distinct CDR3 sequences, under 25% being singletons. Sequences were derived from PBMCs, mostly from graft donor cells, sampled 360 days after TCRalphabeta/CD19-depleted stem cell transplant. The receptors here all came from a boy under two years old who had a stem cell transplant for acute myeloid leukemia, so the T cells may come from the graft donor.

In its sample, this clonotype was seen a few times. The rearrangement links TRBV13 to TRBJ1-1; no definite D call. The CDR3 covers 11 residues. Germline values: CDR1 PRHDT, CDR2 FYEKMQ (reference sequence). The CDR3 loop reads CAASPNTEAFF. The DNA for the CDR3 is TGTGCTGCCAGCCCTAACACTGAAGCTTTCTTT.

This clonotype was seen only once. The chain employs TRBV5-5 and TRBJ2-1, with 13 positions matching TRBD2. Germline loops: CDR1 SGHKS, CDR2 YYEKEE (reference sequence). Losses at the gene ends were 2 bases for V and 10 bases for J; bases not matched to a gene: 6. CDR3 length: 15 amino acids. Written as DNA, the CDR3 is TGTGCCAGCAGCTTTACTAGCGGGGGGGCGTGGGAGCAGTTCTTC. This codes for CASSFTSGGAWEQFF.

This clonotype appeared a few times. V gene TRBV7-9 combines with J gene TRBJ1-5; the D gene is possibly TRBD1 (6 bases). V was clipped by 1 base and J by 2 bases, with 15 bases between them. The CDR3 runs 17 residues. Germline CDR1 SEHNR, CDR2 FQNEAQ (reference sequence). The CDR3 sequence: CASSLGAGVDGNQPQHF. The CDR3 region has the DNA TGTGCCAGCAGCTTAGGGGCAGGGGTTGATGGCAATCAGCCCCAGCATTTT.

At least ten counts were recorded for this clonotype. The chain couples TRBV7-9 to TRBJ2-5, with D uncertain. V gave up 3 bases and J gave up 2 bases, with 10 bases separating them. CDR1 and CDR2 (germline): SEHNR, FQNEAQ (reference sequence). The CDR3 totals 14 residues. The CDR3: CASSFVYPQETQYF. In nucleotides, the CDR3 is TGTGCCAGCAGCTTCGTTTACCCTCAAGAGACCCAGTACTTC. Full variable domain (remainder filled in from reference TRBV7-9 and TRBJ2-5): DTGVSQNPRHKITKRGQNVTFRCDPISEHNRLYWYRQTLGQGPEFLTYFQNEAQLEKSRLLSDRFSAERPKGSFSTLEIQRTEQGDSAMYLCASSFVYPQETQYFGPGTRLLVL.

In this sample, this clonotype turned up a few times. CDR3 in DNA: TGTGCCATCAGTCAAGCTAGCACAGATACGCAGTATTTT. Translation gives CAISQASTDTQYF. The genes are TRBV10-3 and TRBJ2-3; D uncertain. V was cut by 5 bases and J by 0 bases, with 6 bases left in between. The germline CDR1 and CDR2 sequences are ENHRY and SYGVKD. The CDR3 loop spans 13 amino acids.

In this sample, this clonotype turned up a few times. The chain combines TRBV10-3 with TRBJ2-7; D ambiguous. CDR1 ENHRY and CDR2 SYGVKD come from the germline V gene. Trimming stripped 0 bases from V and 5 bases from J, with 11 bases between. The CDR3 extends over 14 amino acids. The CDR3 sequence is CAISESQSPHEQYF. CDR3 coding DNA: TGTGCCATCAGTGAGTCCCAGAGTCCCCACGAGCAGTACTTC.

This clonotype has only a few counts. CDR3 residues: CASSEFEDALAKNIQYF. In DNA, the CDR3 is TGTGCCAGCAGTGAATTCGAGGACGCACTAGCCAAAAACATTCAGTACTTC. The rearrangement joins TRBV25-1 to TRBJ2-4; D not certain. Germline CDR1 is MGHDK and CDR2 is SYGVNS. The CDR3 spans 17 residues. V lost 1 base, J lost 0 bases, and 13 bases lay in between.

This chain connects TRBV5-5 to TRBJ2-7, with D unresolved. There are 14 residues in the CDR3. The germline V and J ends were trimmed by 5 bases and 1 base, with 13 bases remaining between them. The germline V gene encodes CDR1 SGHKS and CDR2 YYEKEE (reference sequence). The CDR3 sequence: CASRSTATSYEQYV. The CDR3 DNA sequence: TGTGCCAGCAGATCGACTGCGACTTCCTACGAGCAGTACGTC.

The V and J genes are TRBV10-2 and TRBJ2-2; TRBD1 aligns across 7 bases. This CDR3 contains 17 residues. Looked up from germline, CDR1 is WSHSY and CDR2 is SAAADI. Trimming removed 7 bases from V and 0 bases from J; junction bases left unmatched: 11. CDR3 amino acids: CASKSFRTGANTGELFF. In DNA form, the CDR3 reads TGCGCCAGCAAGTCTTTCAGGACAGGCGCGAACACCGGGGAGCTGTTTTTT.

The gene calls are TRBV28 and TRBJ2-5; no reliable D call. Trimming took 5 bases from V and 7 from J, leaving 14 bases between them. From germline, CDR1 is MDHEN and CDR2 SYDVKM. The CDR3 is made up of 13 amino acids. This CDR3 is CASSTPTPGTQYF. In DNA, the CDR3 is TGTGCCAGCAGTACACCAACCCCAGGGACCCAGTACTTC.

V usage is TRBV7-9 and J usage is TRBJ2-5, with D perhaps TRBD1 (5 bases). Trimming left V 7 bases short and J 1 base short, with 10 bases between. Germline V gene sequence: CDR1 SEHNR, CDR2 FQNEAQ (reference sequence). This CDR3 has 13 residues. The chain's CDR3 is CASIRTPQETQYF. In DNA form, the CDR3 reads TGTGCCAGCATCCGGACACCCCAAGAGACCCAGTACTTC.

This clonotype was observed at least ten times. The V gene is TRBV21-1, the J gene TRBJ2-1; the D call in the table, TRBD2, was not verified against the DNA. TRBV21-1 is a recognized pseudogene. The CDR3 extends over 17 amino acids. The chain's CDR3 is CASSKGPTPFYDNEQFF. The DNA for the CDR3 is TGTGCCAGCAGCAAAGGCCCTACACCTTTTTATGACAATGAGCAGTTCTTC.

This clonotype showed up many times. The chain uses TRBV28 and TRBJ1-2; 8 bases align to TRBD1. The trim removed 2 bases at V and 3 bases at J, leaving 11 bases unmatched. Germline V CDR1 and CDR2: MDHEN, SYDVKM. The CDR3 length is 17 residues. The DNA for the CDR3 is TGTGCCAGCAGTTTACCCTCCGAGACAGGGGTTGACTATGGCTACACCTTC. The encoded protein is CASSLPSETGVDYGYTF.

J is TRBJ2-3 and V is TRBV7-2, with a possible D match to TRBD2 (6 bases). Trimming cost V 3 bases and J 1 base, with 17 bases left between them. Germline-derived CDR1 and CDR2 are SGHTA and FQGNSA. The CDR3 length is 17 residues. The CDR3 here is CASSFRWRARGTDTQYF. DNA of the CDR3: TGTGCCAGCAGCTTCCGTTGGAGGGCACGGGGCACAGATACGCAGTATTTT.

This clonotype was picked up many times. CDR3 coding DNA: TGCAGTGCTAGCCCATCTAGCGGGGGGGGTCAAGAGACCCAGTACTTC. It translates to CSASPSSGGGQETQYF. The chain uses TRBV20-1 and TRBJ2-5; TRBD2 matches at 12 bases. CDR1 and CDR2 (germline): DFQATT, SNEGSKA (reference sequence). This CDR3 comprises 16 residues. V lost 3 bases and J lost 2; bases outside the gene matches: 7.

This clonotype was observed at least ten times. The chain combines TRBV20-1 with TRBJ2-2; no firm D call. In germline, CDR1 is DFQATT, CDR2 SNEGSKA (reference sequence). The length of the CDR3 is 15 residues. Trimming stripped 2 bases from V and 5 bases from J, with 15 bases between. CDR3 sequence (DNA): TGCAGTGCTAGAATCTCTACAGTTGGGACCGGGGAGCTGTTTTTT. Its protein product is CSARISTVGTGELFF.

With regard to this clonotype: The junction does not match germline at one end; this may be a read error. The genes are TRBV3-1 and TRBJ2-5; 9 nucleotides align to TRBD1. The CDR3 spans 15 residues. CDR1 is LGHDT, CDR2 YNNKEL, per germline (reference sequence). CDR3 loop: CACRATGTGWETQYF. For the CDR3, the DNA is TGTGCCTGCAGAGCCACCGGGACAGGGTGGGAGACCCAGTACTTC.

This clonotype was observed at least ten times. This chain connects TRBV18 to TRBJ2-7; TRBD2 matches at 7 bases. CDR1 is KGHSH and CDR2 is LQKENI in the germline V gene. V lost 2 bases to trimming and J lost 1 base; unmatched junction nucleotides: 8. The CDR3 runs to 16 residues. The CDR3 DNA reads TGTGCCAGCTCACCAGGTGGGCAGGGAGGGTCCTACGAGCAGTACTTC. This translates into CASSPGGQGGSYEQYF.